Listed below are T cell receptor beta chains from one sample, sequenced in a study of blood T cell repertoires in COVID-19. This table comes from immunoSEQ multiplex PCR, and its TCRdb copy is limited to in-frame clones, with some not included. The sample has roughly 210,000 clones, roughly 84% seen once. Sequenced input: peripheral blood. The receptors were sampled from a woman at least 80 years old with COVID-19, enrolled during active disease. Each CDR3 is given with its conserved first and last residue. The order of the fields is J gene, D gene, clone size, V gene, CDR3 DNA, CDR3 protein. D genes are given only for firm matches. Rows give clone size only sometimes, using once, few, many, or a class for an expanded clone.

TRBJ1-1 TRBD1 - TRBV6-5 TGTGCCAGCAGCCGGACAGGGGTCACTGAAGCTTTCTTT CASSRTGVTEAFF
TRBJ2-7 TRBD1 - TRBV11-2 TGTGCCAGCAGCTTAAGGGGGCAGGGAAGGTACGCCTCCTACGAGCAGTACTTC CASSLRGQGRYASYEQYF
TRBJ2-6 TRBD1 - TRBV3-1/TRBV3-2 TGTGCCAGCAGCCAAGACATCAGGGGGCTTGGGGCCAACGTCCTGACTTTC CASSQDIRGLGANVLTF
TRBJ1-2 TRBD1 - TRBV7-3 TGTGCCAGCAGCCGTGGACAGGTTTATGGCTACACCTTC CASSRGQVYGYTF
TRBJ2-3 - once TRBV15 TGTGCCACCAGCAGACAGGGTACAGATACGCAGTATTTT CATSRQGTDTQYF
TRBJ1-1 TRBD1 - TRBV10-3 TGTGCCATCAGTGAGTCCTACAGGGGTGACACTGAAGCTTTCTTT CAISESYRGDTEAFF
TRBJ1-1 - once TRBV6-2/TRBV6-3 TGTGCCAGCAGTTACTCGACCGGCGGTACTGAAGCTTTCTTT CASSYSTGGTEAFF
TRBJ1-3 - - TRBV10-3 TGTGCCAGCGGAGGGGGGGCCAACTCTGGAAACACCATATATTTT CASGGGANSGNTIYF
TRBJ2-3 TRBD2 - TRBV2 TGTGCCAGCAGTGTCGGAGCGGGGGCCCGCGGAGATACGCAGTATTTT CASSVGAGARGDTQYF
TRBJ1-3 TRBD1 few TRBV5-1 TGCGCCAGCAGCTTAGACAGGGGTGGCTCTGGAAACACCATATATTTT CASSLDRGGSGNTIYF
TRBJ1-5 - - TRBV6-4 TGTGCCAGCAAGATTACAGACACTAGCAATCAGCCCCAGCATTTT CASKITDTSNQPQHF
TRBJ1-5 - - TRBV24-1 TGTGCCACCAGTGATGCCAGTTATAGCAATCAGCCCCAGCATTTT CATSDASYSNQPQHF
TRBJ1-6 - few TRBV10-2 TGCGCCAGCAGTGAGTCAGGGGATTCACCCCTCCACTTT CASSESGDSPLHF
TRBJ2-2 - - TRBV5-4 TGTGCCAGCAGTCCTGACAGGGGGGAGCTGTTTTTT CASSPDRGELFF
TRBJ1-5 - once TRBV18 TGTGCCAGCTCACCAGGGGGGGCTCAGCCCCAGCATTTT CASSPGGAQPQHF
TRBJ1-1 TRBD1 - TRBV6-5 TGTGCCAGCAGCAGGGGGACAGCACAAGACACTGAAGCTTTCTTT CASSRGTAQDTEAFF
TRBJ2-3 - - TRBV20-1 TGCAGTGCCCCCGGTAACCCTACGCAGTATTTT CSAPGNPTQYF
TRBJ2-5 TRBD2 - TRBV6-5 TGTGCCAGCAGCGTGGGGGGGTACCAAGAGACCCAGTACTTC CASSVGGYQETQYF
TRBJ1-1 - - TRBV5-4 TGTGCCAGCAGCTTGAACAGTCCCGTGAACACTGAAGCTTTCTTT CASSLNSPVNTEAFF
TRBJ1-2 - - TRBV7-8 TGTGCCAGCAGCTTAGTCCGAGACAGATATGGCTACACCTTC CASSLVRDRYGYTF
TRBJ1-2 TRBD1 few TRBV28 TGTGCCAGCAGTCCCCGGGACAGCTTTTTCTTC CASSPRDSFFF
TRBJ1-4 - once TRBV5-1 TGCGCCAGCAGCAACACAGGTCGTGGCGATGAAAAACTGTTTTTT CASSNTGRGDEKLFF
TRBJ2-1 - - TRBV10-3 TGTGCCATCAGCAAAGGGACTCCCCTACAAGATGAGCAGTTCTTC CAISKGTPLQDEQFF
TRBJ2-7 - - TRBV7-2 TGTGCCAGCAGCTTAGACCGTCGGGGTTACGAGCAGTACTTC CASSLDRRGYEQYF
TRBJ2-4 - - TRBV23-1 TGCGCCAGCAGTCAATCCGCTCACCACTCAAGTGGGCTAGCCAAAAACATTCAGTACTTC CASSQSAHHSSGLAKNIQYF
TRBJ1-2 - - TRBV19 TGTGCCAGTATGGAGACAGGAGGCGCTGGCTATGGCTACACCTTC CASMETGGAGYGYTF
TRBJ2-7 - - TRBV3-1/TRBV3-2 TGTGCCAGCAGCCCCAGTACGGCGGGGTACGAGCAGTACTTC CASSPSTAGYEQYF
TRBJ2-1 - - TRBV7-2 TGTGCCAGCAGCTTAGGAGGGCCAAGCTACAATGAGCAGTTCTTC CASSLGGPSYNEQFF
TRBJ1-1 TRBD1 - TRBV14 TGTGCCAGCAGCCGGGACAGCCCAGGAGGGGCTTTCTTT CASSRDSPGGAFF
TRBJ2-1 TRBD2 - TRBV27 TGTGCCAGCAGTTCGGGACTAGCGGGGGGTATATATGAGCAGTTCTTC CASSSGLAGGIYEQFF
TRBJ2-7 TRBD1 - TRBV10-2 TGCGCCAGCGGGTCTCAGGACAGGGCGACCTACGAGCAGTACTTC CASGSQDRATYEQYF
TRBJ1-1 - - TRBV25-1 TGTGCCAGCAGTGTCGGCGGGAGGGCTTGGACTGAAGCTTTCTTT CASSVGGRAWTEAFF
TRBJ2-1 - - TRBV5-4 TGTGCCAGCAGCTTACCGGGGGGCCTCATATCTGAGCAGTTCTTC CASSLPGGLISEQFF
TRBJ1-2 TRBD1 - TRBV2 TGTGCCAGCAGTCTACTAACAGGGGGTCGAGGCTACACCTTC CASSLLTGGRGYTF
TRBJ1-6 TRBD1 - TRBV30 TGTGCCTGGACCTTGGACAGGGGGCTTTCACCCCTCCACTTT CAWTLDRGLSPLHF
TRBJ2-3 - once TRBV6-5 TGTGCCAGCAGCGTAACGGGGGTTAACACAGATACGCAGTATTTT CASSVTGVNTDTQYF
TRBJ1-5 TRBD1 few TRBV4-1 TGCGCCAGCAGCCGGGACAGAAAACGGCCCCAGCATTTT CASSRDRKRPQHF